This T cell receptor (beta chain) was captured by sequencing in a study of human T cells and chemical hapten exposure. Across the study: Patients received weekly diphenylcyclopropenone doses to the scalp throughout the approximately 24-week study. Patients, predominantly female, presented with alopecia areata, totalis or universalis. Study outcomes and limitations: All donors were alopecia patients, so their immunity may differ from that of healthy people.

TCRdb passed the RACE reads through MiXCR, listing each CDR3 protein once. This sample has 110,000 to 150,000 distinct CDR3 sequences, with approximately 12% found just once. This clonotype has more than one count but fewer than ten. What it recognizes is unknown. The germline V and J ends were trimmed by 6 bases and 5 bases, with 4 bases remaining between them. Germline V CDR1 and CDR2: MDHEN, SYDVKM. CDR3 size: 11 residues. Described time point: patch test 2, 6 weeks after DPC sensitization. As to treatment: therapeutic diphenylcyclopropenone sensitization with weekly scalp DPC. Donation of samples came from alopecia patients who were 18 to 70 years old and suitable for DPC.

The receptor was isolated from a woman between 45 and 65 years old with alopecia areata. Some clones in this sample may be carry-over from other donors' samples. The chain combines TRBV28 with TRBJ1-4; D not certain. The sample in question was whole blood, obtained in connection with sensitization to the hapten diphenylcyclopropenone (DPC). This CDR3 reads CASRENEKLFF. The DNA for the CDR3 is TGTGCCAGCAGGGAAAATGAAAAACTGTTTTTT.